The 27 T cell receptor beta chains given below trace back to one sample, sequenced in a study of blood T cell repertoires in COVID-19. Produced via immunoSEQ multiplex PCR; TCRdb's table is partial and in-frame only. The data hold hundreds of thousands of clones, with around 89% observed a single time. The specimen was PBMCs or T cells enriched from blood (not recorded which). The receptor set was obtained from a man aged 30-40 years who had recovered from COVID-19.

The V call is TRBV5-1, the J call TRBJ2-7; 8 bases fit TRBD1. The J segment lost 0 bases and the V segment lost 0 bases, leaving 5 bases of the junction unmatched. The germline V gene has CDR1 SGHRS and CDR2 YFSETQ. The CDR3 consists of 16 residues. CDR3 residues: CASSLEGQGSSYEQYF. In DNA form, the CDR3 reads TGCGCCAGCAGCTTGGAAGGACAGGGTTCCTCCTACGAGCAGTACTTC.

The chain combines TRBV7-9 with TRBJ1-3, with D unresolved. CDR3 length equals 14 residues. Germline V gene data show CDR1 as SEHNR and CDR2 as FQNEAQ (reference sequence). The V gene lost 5 bases and the J gene lost 4 bases, with 12 bases spanning the gap. The CDR3 nucleotides are TGTGCCAGCAGCCCTGAGAGGGCCGGAAACACCATATATTTT. Translating it yields CASSPERAGNTIYF. The whole variable domain, remainder taken from reference TRBV7-9 and TRBJ1-3, is DTGVSQNPRHKITKRGQNVTFRCDPISEHNRLYWYRQTLGQGPEFLTYFQNEAQLEKSRLLSDRFSAERPKGSFSTLEIQRTEQGDSAMYLCASSPERAGNTIYFGEGSWLTVV.

V and J are TRBV7-2 and TRBJ2-1, with 7 bases identical to TRBD2. Trimming took 3 bases from V and 5 from J; bases not matched to a gene: 10. Germline V CDR1 and CDR2: SGHTA, FQGNSA. This CDR3 has 16 amino acids. CDR3 residues: CASSFGAGPGHNEQFF. CDR3 DNA sequence: TGTGCCAGCAGCTTTGGAGCGGGGCCAGGCCACAATGAGCAGTTCTTC.

This clone was seen a handful of times. The J gene is TRBJ1-4, the V gene TRBV7-9; the match to TRBD1 covers 8 bases. The CDR3 runs 16 residues. In germline, CDR1 is SEHNR, CDR2 FQNEAQ (reference sequence). V was pared by 4 bases and J by 0 bases, with 4 bases of the junction left unmatched. CDR3 nucleotides: TGTGCCAGCAGCTGGGGACAGGAGGCAACTAATGAAAAACTGTTTTTT. It specifies CASSWGQEATNEKLFF.

The genes are TRBV9 and TRBJ1-1; 9 bases map to TRBD1. Unmatched junction bases numbered 6, after V lost 3 bases and J lost 6 bases. The CDR3 covers 14 residues. CDR1 SGDLS and CDR2 YYNGEE come from the germline V gene. CDR3: CASSAGTGFPEAFF. The CDR3, as DNA: TGTGCCAGCAGCGCCGGGACAGGGTTCCCTGAAGCTTTCTTT.

The V and J genes are TRBV28 and TRBJ2-3; D perhaps matches TRBD1 (6 bases). V was clipped by 1 base and J by 4 bases, with 18 bases between them. This CDR3 region has 17 residues. The germline V gene encodes CDR1 MDHEN and CDR2 SYDVKM. CDR3 loop: CASSLSRDIPTADTQYF. The DNA for the CDR3 is TGTGCCAGCAGTTTATCTCGGGACATTCCGACGGCAGATACGCAGTATTTT.

Only a few counts were recorded for this clone. The chain uses TRBV7-2 and TRBJ2-7, with 7 bases identical to TRBD2. The V segment lost 5 bases and the J segment 0 bases; nucleotides outside the gene matches: 7. From germline, CDR1 is SGHTA and CDR2 FQGNSA. This CDR3 spans 15 amino acids. The CDR3 nucleotides are TGTGCCAGCAGCATAAGCGGGAAAAGCTCCTACGAGCAGTACTTC. Protein product: CASSISGKSSYEQYF. Filled out from reference TRBV7-2 and TRBJ2-7, the complete variable domain reads GAGVSQSPSNKVTEKGKDVELRCDPISGHTALYWYRQSLGQGLEFLIYFQGNSAPDKSGLPSDRFSAERTGGSVSTLTIQRTQQEDSAVYLCASSISGKSSYEQYFGPGTRLTVT.

The gene calls are TRBV27 and TRBJ1-1; a weak D match, TRBD1 (6 bases). Germline V gene sequence: CDR1 MNHEY, CDR2 SMNVEV (reference sequence). Trimming left V 6 bases short and J 1 base short, with 15 bases between. The CDR3 extends over 15 amino acids. The CDR3: CASRSRQAANTEAFF. CDR3 nucleotides: TGTGCCAGCAGGAGCAGACAGGCCGCGAACACTGAAGCTTTCTTT.

The chain combines TRBV6-6 with TRBJ2-3, with TRBD1 matching 9 bases. The CDR3 length is 16 residues. Germline V gene sequence: CDR1 MNHNY, CDR2 SVGAGI (reference sequence). V dropped 5 bases and J dropped 4; count of bases not matched to a gene: 10. Written as DNA, the CDR3 is TGTGCCAGCAGTACCCCCGGACAGGGGTCGGCAGATACGCAGTATTTT. Its protein product is CASSTPGQGSADTQYF.

This chain joins TRBV5-1 and TRBJ2-5; TRBD2 matches at 7 bases. The CDR3 has 13 amino acids. V dropped 3 bases and J dropped 6; count of bases not matched to a gene: 5. The germline V gene has CDR1 SGHRS and CDR2 YFSETQ. This chain's CDR3 is CASSSPGGKTQYF. Here the CDR3 DNA reads TGCGCCAGCAGCTCACCGGGGGGTAAGACCCAGTACTTC.

V is TRBV6-2 or TRBV6-3 and J is TRBJ1-3; D remains unclear. CDR3 length: 20 residues. The V gene's germline CDR1 is MNHEY and CDR2 SVGEGT. Trimming shortened V by 2 bases and J by 0 bases, and 23 bases separated the two germline ends. The CDR3 DNA follows: TGTGCCAGCAGTTACACCCCGATTGGACGGCCGGGATACTCTGGAAACACCATATATTTT. It yields the protein CASSYTPIGRPGYSGNTIYF.

The chain links TRBV28 to TRBJ1-5; D is possibly TRBD1 (6 bases). V lost 8 bases and J 0 bases, leaving 11 bases between the germline ends. The CDR3 loop spans 14 amino acids. Germline V CDR1 and CDR2: MDHEN, SYDVKM. Here the CDR3 DNA reads TGTGCCAGCTCAGGGACAAATAGCAATCAGCCCCAGCATTTT. Translating it yields CASSGTNSNQPQHF.

The chain carries TRBV24-1 and TRBJ2-7; TRBD1 aligns across 9 bases. V lost 1 base, J lost 1 base, and 13 bases stayed unmatched. The CDR3 contains 19 residues. The germline V gene has CDR1 KGHDR and CDR2 SFDVKD. In DNA, the CDR3 is TGTGCCACCAGTGATTTATGCTTTGGGGACAGGGCCCTTTCCTACGAGCAGTACTTC. Protein sequence: CATSDLCFGDRALSYEQYF.

The CDR3 sequence is CASSPGLGAFF. The CDR3 DNA is TGTGCCAGCAGTCCAGGGTTGGGGGCTTTCTTT. The genes are TRBV6-5 and TRBJ1-1; D is perhaps TRBD1 (5 bases). Germline V gene data show CDR1 as MNHEY and CDR2 as SVGAGI. V lost 5 bases to trimming and J lost 11 bases, with 12 bases between them. The CDR3 loop spans 11 amino acids.

This clone was detected once. The chain links TRBV19 to TRBJ2-1; 10 bases agree with TRBD2. The CDR3 consists of 18 residues. V was clipped by 5 bases and J by 1 base; unmatched bases: 11. Germline V gene sequence: CDR1 LNHDA, CDR2 SQIVND (reference sequence). CDR3: CASSRGGTSGISYNEQFF. CDR3 nucleotide sequence: TGTGCCAGTAGTCGGGGAGGCACTAGCGGGATTTCCTACAATGAGCAGTTCTTC.

The rearrangement uses TRBV12-5 and TRBJ2-1, with 10 bases aligning to TRBD2. Germline lookup yields CDR1 LGHNT and CDR2 FRNRAP. Unmatched junction bases numbered 9, after V lost 2 bases and J lost 8 bases. This CDR3 is built from 16 residues. The CDR3 DNA follows: TGTGCTAGTGGTTTGTACCTAGCGGGAGTGCAATATGAGCAGTTCTTC. It yields the protein CASGLYLAGVQYEQFF. The full variable domain, its missing parts supplied by reference TRBV12-5 and TRBJ2-1, is DARVTQTPRHKVTEMGQEVTMRCQPILGHNTVFWYRQTMMQGLELLAYFRNRAPLDDSGMPKDRFSAEMPDATLATLKIQPSEPRDSAVYFCASGLYLAGVQYEQFFGPGTRLTVL.

This rearrangement joins TRBV28 to TRBJ1-5; 8 bases map to TRBD1. Germline CDR1 MDHEN, CDR2 SYDVKM. With V trimmed by 4 bases and J by 5 bases, 7 bases remained unmatched. The CDR3 loop spans 15 amino acids. CDR3 nucleotides: TGTGCCAGCAGTTCCTCCGGGACAGGTTATCAGCCCCAGCATTTT. This translates into CASSSSGTGYQPQHF.

The chain employs TRBV24-1 and TRBJ2-1, with D unresolved. V lost 1 base to trimming and J lost 9 bases, with 6 bases between them. In germline, CDR1 is KGHDR, CDR2 SFDVKD. This CDR3 contains 12 residues. The CDR3 nucleotides are TGTGCCACCAGTGATTTTAGCACTGAGCAGTTCTTC. The encoded protein is CATSDFSTEQFF.

A single count supports this clone. This sequence joins TRBV11-2 and TRBJ2-1; D is unclear. CDR1 is SGHAT, CDR2 FQNNGV, per germline. The V and J ends lost 5 bases and 7 bases respectively, with 12 bases between them. This CDR3 has 13 amino acids. CDR3 region: CASSGEVDNEQFF. CDR3 bases: TGTGCCAGCAGCGGAGAGGTAGATAATGAGCAGTTCTTC. Combining the CDR3 with reference TRBV11-2 and TRBJ2-1 gives the whole variable domain EAGVAQSPRYKIIEKRQSVAFWCNPISGHATLYWYQQILGQGPKLLIQFQNNGVVDDSQLPKDRFSAERLKGVDSTLKIQPAKLEDSAVYLCASSGEVDNEQFFGPGTRLTVL.

The chain carries TRBV19 and TRBJ1-1; D gene unclear. Germline V gene lookup returns CDR1 LNHDA and CDR2 SQIVND (reference sequence). V gave up 0 bases and J gave up 0 bases, with 11 bases separating them. The CDR3 is made up of 16 amino acids. CDR3 nucleotide sequence: TGTGCCAGTAGTATAGATAAGTCCAGGATGAACACTGAAGCTTTCTTT. This gives the protein CASSIDKSRMNTEAFF.

This clone showed up just once. The CDR3 protein is CASSQIGGGTEAFF. DNA for the CDR3: TGTGCCAGCAGCCAAATTGGGGGGGGCACTGAAGCTTTCTTT. The chain is built from TRBV3-1 (or the pseudogene TRBV3-2) and TRBJ1-1, with D possibly TRBD1 on 5 matching bases. The CDR3 extends over 14 amino acids. CDR1 is LGHDT and CDR2 is YNNKEL in the germline V gene (reference sequence). V was trimmed by 2 bases and J by 4 bases, leaving 11 bases between them.

This rearrangement joins TRBV19 to TRBJ2-5; D perhaps matches TRBD1 (5 bases). Germline V CDR1 and CDR2: LNHDA, SQIVND (reference sequence). The CDR3 is 10 residues long. Trimming left V 7 bases short and J 5 bases short, with 5 bases between. The CDR3 nucleotides are TGTGCCAGTAAGGGGGAGACCCAGTACTTC. Its translation: CASKGETQYF.

The chain combines TRBV9 with TRBJ2-1; 8 bases line up with TRBD2. V dropped 4 bases and J dropped 7; count of bases not matched to a gene: 19. CDR3 length: 18 residues. Germline loops: CDR1 SGDLS, CDR2 YYNGEE. In DNA, the CDR3 is TGTGCCAGCAGCTCGCGCACAGAGCGGGGGTACGGCGCAAATGAGCAGTTCTTC. Translated: CASSSRTERGYGANEQFF.

This chain connects TRBV29-1 to TRBJ2-1; 7 nucleotides line up with TRBD1. The CDR3 is 12 residues long. V lost 3 bases, J lost 10 bases, and 6 bases stayed unmatched. Germline V CDR1 and CDR2: SQVTM, ANQGSEA. CDR3 loop: CSVDNRGDEQFF. CDR3 coding DNA: TGCAGCGTTGACAACAGGGGCGACGAGCAGTTCTTC.

V gene TRBV24-1 combines with J gene TRBJ1-2, with no clear D. V was cut by 4 bases and J by 7 bases, with 12 bases left in between. The CDR3 is 13 amino acids. Germline V gene sequence: CDR1 KGHDR, CDR2 SFDVKD. Written as DNA, the CDR3 is TGTGCCACCAGTGACGCTGACTCGCGTGGCTACACCTTC. It yields the protein CATSDADSRGYTF.

The rearrangement links TRBV7-2 to TRBJ2-1, with D possibly being TRBD2 (6 bases). Germline V gene data show CDR1 as SGHTA and CDR2 as FQGNSA. Trimming stripped 1 base from V and 4 bases from J, with 14 bases between. The CDR3 is 16 amino acids. This CDR3 reads CASSLVGRGGYNEQFF. The CDR3 region has the DNA TGTGCCAGCAGCTTAGTCGGGCGGGGAGGATACAATGAGCAGTTCTTC.

The chain uses TRBV4-1 and TRBJ2-5; 8 bases align to TRBD1. Germline V CDR1 and CDR2: MGHRA, YSYEKL. The trim removed 0 bases at V and 4 bases at J, leaving 7 bases unmatched. This CDR3 comprises 16 residues. The CDR3 is CASSQDPQGAGETQYF. In DNA, the CDR3 is TGCGCCAGCAGCCAAGACCCGCAGGGGGCTGGAGAGACCCAGTACTTC.